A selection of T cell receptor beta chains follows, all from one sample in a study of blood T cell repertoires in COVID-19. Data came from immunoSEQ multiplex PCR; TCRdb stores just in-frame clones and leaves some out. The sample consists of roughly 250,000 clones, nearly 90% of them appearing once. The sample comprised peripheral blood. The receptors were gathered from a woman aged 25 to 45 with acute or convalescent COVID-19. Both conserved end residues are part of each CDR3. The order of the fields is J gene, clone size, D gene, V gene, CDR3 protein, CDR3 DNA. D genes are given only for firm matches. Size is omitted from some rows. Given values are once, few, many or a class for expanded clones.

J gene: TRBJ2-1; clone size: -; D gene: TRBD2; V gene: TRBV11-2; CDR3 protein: CASSFLAGGPGEQFF; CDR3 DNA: TGTGCCAGCAGCTTTCTAGCGGGAGGGCCTGGCGAGCAGTTCTTC
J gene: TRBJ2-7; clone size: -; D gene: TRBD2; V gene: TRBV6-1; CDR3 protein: CASSGAGGPYEQYF; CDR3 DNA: TGTGCCAGCAGTGGAGCGGGAGGGCCCTACGAGCAGTACTTC
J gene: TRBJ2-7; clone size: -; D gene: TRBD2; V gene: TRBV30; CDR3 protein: CAWRHGVAREQGNEQYF; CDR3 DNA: TGTGCCTGGCGACACGGCGTTGCGCGGGAGCAGGGCAACGAGCAGTACTTC
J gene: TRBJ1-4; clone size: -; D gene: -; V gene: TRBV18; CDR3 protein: CASSPLGSGSEKLFF; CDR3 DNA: TGTGCCAGCTCACCCCTCGGCAGCGGGTCGGAAAAACTGTTTTTT
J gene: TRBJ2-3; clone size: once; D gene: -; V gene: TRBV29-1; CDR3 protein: CSSHLSTDTQYF; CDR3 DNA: TGCAGCTCCCACCTAAGCACAGATACGCAGTATTTT
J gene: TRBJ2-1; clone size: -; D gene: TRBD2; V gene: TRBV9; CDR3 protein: CASSVDVGTSGFSYNEQFF; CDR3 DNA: TGTGCCAGCAGCGTAGATGTGGGGACTAGTGGTTTTTCCTACAATGAGCAGTTCTTC
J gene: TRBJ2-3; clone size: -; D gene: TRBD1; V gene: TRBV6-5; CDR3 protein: CASTQGAGDTQYF; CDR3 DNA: TGTGCCAGCACGCAGGGGGCAGGAGATACGCAGTATTTT
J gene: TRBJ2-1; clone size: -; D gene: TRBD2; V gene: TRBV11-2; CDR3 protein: CASSFPFGGAPTEQFF; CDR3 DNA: TGTGCCAGCAGCTTCCCTTTCGGGGGGGCCCCTACTGAGCAGTTCTTC
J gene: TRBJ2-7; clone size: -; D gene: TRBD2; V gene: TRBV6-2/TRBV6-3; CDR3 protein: CASSHPREGGRAHEQYF; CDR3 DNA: TGTGCCAGCAGCCATCCCCGAGAAGGCGGGAGAGCCCACGAGCAGTACTTC
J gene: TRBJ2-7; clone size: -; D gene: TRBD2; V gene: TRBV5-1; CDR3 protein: CASSLAGVERDPYEQYF; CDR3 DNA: TGCGCCAGCAGCTTGGCGGGGGTGGAGCGGGACCCGTACGAGCAGTACTTC
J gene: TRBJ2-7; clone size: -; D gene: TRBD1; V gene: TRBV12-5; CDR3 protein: CASGLGTGRAEQYF; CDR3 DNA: TGTGCTAGTGGTTTGGGGACAGGGCGCGCCGAGCAGTACTTC
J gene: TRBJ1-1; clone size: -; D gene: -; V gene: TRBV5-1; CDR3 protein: CASRRGGGEAFF; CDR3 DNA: TGCGCCAGCAGGCGGGGAGGTGGTGAAGCTTTCTTT
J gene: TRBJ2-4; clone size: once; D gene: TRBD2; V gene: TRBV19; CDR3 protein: CASSGLAGGWGDIQYF; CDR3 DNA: TGTGCCAGCAGCGGGCTAGCGGGAGGTTGGGGCGACATTCAGTACTTC
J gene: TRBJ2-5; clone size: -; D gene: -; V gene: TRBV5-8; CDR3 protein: CASSLATLRETQYF; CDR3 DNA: TGTGCCAGCAGCTTGGCCACACTAAGGGAGACCCAGTACTTC
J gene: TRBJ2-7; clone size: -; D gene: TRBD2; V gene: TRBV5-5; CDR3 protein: CASSLVGTSGSFGYEQYF; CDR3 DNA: TGTGCCAGCAGCTTGGTAGGGACTAGCGGGAGTTTTGGGTACGAGCAGTACTTC
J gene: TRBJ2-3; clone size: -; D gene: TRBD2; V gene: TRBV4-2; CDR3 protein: CASSQASSGRGTDTQYF; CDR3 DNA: TGTGCCAGCAGCCAAGCCTCCAGCGGGAGGGGCACAGATACGCAGTATTTT
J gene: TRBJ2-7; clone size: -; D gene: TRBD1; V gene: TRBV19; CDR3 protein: CASSILSGTEIREQYF; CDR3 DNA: TGTGCCAGTAGTATACTCTCCGGGACAGAAATTCGCGAGCAGTACTTC
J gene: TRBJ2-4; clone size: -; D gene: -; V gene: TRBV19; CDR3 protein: CASSSWTGKNIQYF; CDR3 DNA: TGTGCCAGTAGTTCCTGGACGGGAAAAAACATTCAGTACTTC
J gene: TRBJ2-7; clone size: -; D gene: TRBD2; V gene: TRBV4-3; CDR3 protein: CASSHLGTSGRHEQYF; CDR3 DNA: TGCGCCAGCAGCCACCTGGGGACTAGCGGGAGACACGAGCAGTACTTC
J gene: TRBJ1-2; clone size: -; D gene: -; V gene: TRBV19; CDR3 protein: CASIRQANYGYTF; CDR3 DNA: TGTGCCAGTATTCGACAGGCAAACTATGGCTACACCTTC
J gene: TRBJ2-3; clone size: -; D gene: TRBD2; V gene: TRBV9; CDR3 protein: CASSVPGGTDTQYF; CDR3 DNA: TGTGCCAGCAGCGTCCCGGGAGGGACAGATACGCAGTATTTT
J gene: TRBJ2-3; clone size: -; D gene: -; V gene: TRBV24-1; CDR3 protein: CATSELTDSPDTQYF; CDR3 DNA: TGTGCCACCAGTGAACTCACCGACAGTCCAGATACGCAGTATTTT
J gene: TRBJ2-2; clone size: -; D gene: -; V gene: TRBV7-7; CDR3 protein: CASSSASVNANTGELFF; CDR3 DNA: TGTGCTAGCAGCTCCGCGAGCGTGAACGCGAACACCGGGGAGCTGTTTTTT
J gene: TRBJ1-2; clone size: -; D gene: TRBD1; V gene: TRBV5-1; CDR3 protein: CASSEDRGNYGYTF; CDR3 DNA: TGCGCCAGCAGCGAGGACAGGGGGAACTATGGCTACACCTTC
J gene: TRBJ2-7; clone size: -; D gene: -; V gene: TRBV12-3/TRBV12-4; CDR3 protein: CASSLGLTYEQYF; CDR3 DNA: TGTGCCAGCAGTTTGGGCCTGACCTACGAGCAGTACTTC
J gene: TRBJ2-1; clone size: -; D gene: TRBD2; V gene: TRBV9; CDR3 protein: CASSVIGLADYNEQFF; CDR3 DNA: TGTGCCAGCAGCGTTATCGGACTAGCGGACTACAATGAGCAGTTCTTC
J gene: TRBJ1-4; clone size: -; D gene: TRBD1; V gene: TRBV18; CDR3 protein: CASSLDRGNEKLFF; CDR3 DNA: TGTGCCAGCTCACTTGACAGGGGGAATGAAAAACTGTTTTTT
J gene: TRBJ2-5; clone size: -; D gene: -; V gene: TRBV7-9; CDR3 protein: CASSRIAQETQYF; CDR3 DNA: TGTGCCAGCAGTCGGATAGCTCAAGAGACCCAGTACTTC
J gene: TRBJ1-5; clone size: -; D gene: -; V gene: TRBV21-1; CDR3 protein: CASSVAGLGNQPQHF; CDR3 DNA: TGTGCCAGCAGCGTAGCGGGACTGGGAAATCAGCCCCAGCATTTT
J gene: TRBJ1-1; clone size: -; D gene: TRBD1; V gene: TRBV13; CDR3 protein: CASSRINQTGEYTEAFF; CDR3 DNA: TGTGCCAGCAGCCGAATCAACCAGACAGGGGAGTACACTGAAGCTTTCTTT
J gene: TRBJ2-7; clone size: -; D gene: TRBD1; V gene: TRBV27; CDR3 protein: CASSLLTGARQGYEQYF; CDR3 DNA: TGTGCCAGCAGCCTACTAACAGGGGCCCGGCAGGGATACGAGCAGTACTTC
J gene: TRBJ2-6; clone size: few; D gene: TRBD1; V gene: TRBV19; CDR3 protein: CASRDRGRIAAGANVLTF; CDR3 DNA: TGTGCCAGTAGGGACAGGGGGCGCATTGCTGCTGGGGCCAACGTCCTGACTTTC
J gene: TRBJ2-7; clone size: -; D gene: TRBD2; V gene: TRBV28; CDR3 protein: CASSLGLAGRGEQYF; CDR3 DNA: TGTGCCAGCAGTTTAGGCCTAGCGGGAAGAGGCGAGCAGTACTTC
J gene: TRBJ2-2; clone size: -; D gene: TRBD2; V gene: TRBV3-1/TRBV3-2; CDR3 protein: CASRQRVRVLAGLGAGELFF; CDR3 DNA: TGTGCCAGCAGACAAAGAGTCCGGGTGCTAGCGGGCTTAGGGGCCGGGGAGCTGTTTTTT
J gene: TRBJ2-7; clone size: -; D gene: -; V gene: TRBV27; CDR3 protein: CASSLSPGYEQYF; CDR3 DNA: TGTGCCAGCAGTTTATCCCCGGGCTACGAGCAGTACTTC
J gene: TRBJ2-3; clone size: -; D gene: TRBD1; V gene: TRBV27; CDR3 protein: CASSHGQGAFTDTQYF; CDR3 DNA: TGTGCCAGCAGTCACGGACAGGGGGCATTTACAGATACGCAGTATTTT
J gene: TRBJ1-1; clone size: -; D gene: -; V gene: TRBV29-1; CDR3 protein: CSVAWGQNTEAFF; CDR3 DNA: TGCAGCGTTGCGTGGGGCCAGAACACTGAAGCTTTCTTT
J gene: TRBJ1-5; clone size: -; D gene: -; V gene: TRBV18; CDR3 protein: CASSPAGGGQPQHF; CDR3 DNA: TGTGCCAGCTCACCCGCGGGGGGCGGCCAGCCCCAGCATTTT
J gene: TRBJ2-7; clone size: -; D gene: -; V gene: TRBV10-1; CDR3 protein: CASSGAGTEEYEQYF; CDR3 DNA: TGCGCCAGCAGTGGTGCGGGGACGGAGGAATACGAGCAGTACTTC
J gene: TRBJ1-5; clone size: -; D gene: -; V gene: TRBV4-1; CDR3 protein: CASSQGRLSNQPQHF; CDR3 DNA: TGCGCCAGCAGCCAGGGCAGGTTGAGCAATCAGCCCCAGCATTTT
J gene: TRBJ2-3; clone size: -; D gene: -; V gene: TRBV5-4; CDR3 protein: CASSSRRGQGTDTQYF; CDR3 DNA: TGTGCCAGCAGCTCCCGACGGGGACAAGGCACAGATACGCAGTATTTT
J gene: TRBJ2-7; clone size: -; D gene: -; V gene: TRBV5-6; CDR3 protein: CASSSEVQGYEQYF; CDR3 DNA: TGTGCCAGCAGCTCGGAGGTACAGGGCTACGAGCAGTACTTC
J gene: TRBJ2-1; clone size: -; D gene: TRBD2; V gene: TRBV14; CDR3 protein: CASSQYAGEGNEQFF; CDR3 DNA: TGTGCCAGCAGCCAGTATGCGGGAGAGGGGAATGAGCAGTTCTTC
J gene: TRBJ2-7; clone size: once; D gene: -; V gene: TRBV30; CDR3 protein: CAWSEGLIYEQYF; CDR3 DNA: TGTGCCTGGAGTGAGGGACTCATCTACGAGCAGTACTTC
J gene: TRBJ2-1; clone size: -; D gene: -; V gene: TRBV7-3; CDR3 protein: CASSFLGGYNEQFF; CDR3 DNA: TGTGCCAGCAGCTTTCTTGGCGGGTACAATGAGCAGTTCTTC
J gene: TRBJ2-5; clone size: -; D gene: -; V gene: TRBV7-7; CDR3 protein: CASSPLAEETQYF; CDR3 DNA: TGTGCCAGCAGCCCACTAGCCGAAGAGACCCAGTACTTC
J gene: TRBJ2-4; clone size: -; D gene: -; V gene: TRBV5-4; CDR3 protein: CASSPGLSRADENIQYF; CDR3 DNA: TGTGCCAGCAGCCCCGGGCTTTCGAGGGCTGACGAAAACATTCAGTACTTC
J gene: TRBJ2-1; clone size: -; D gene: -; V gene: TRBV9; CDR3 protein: CASSVSGTYNEQFF; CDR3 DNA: TGTGCCAGCAGCGTGAGCGGGACATACAATGAGCAGTTCTTC
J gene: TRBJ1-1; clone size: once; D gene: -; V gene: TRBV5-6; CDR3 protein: CASSSGPQGIEAFF; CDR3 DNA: TGTGCCAGCAGCTCAGGACCCCAGGGGATTGAAGCTTTCTTT
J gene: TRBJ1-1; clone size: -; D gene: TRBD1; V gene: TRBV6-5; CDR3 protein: CASSGQGLTEAFF; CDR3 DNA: TGTGCCAGCAGCGGACAGGGGTTGACTGAAGCTTTCTTT
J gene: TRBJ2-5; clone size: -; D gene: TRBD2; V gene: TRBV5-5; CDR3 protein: CASIRTSGRGTQETQYF; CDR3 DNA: TGTGCCAGCATCAGGACTAGCGGCAGAGGGACACAAGAGACCCAGTACTTC
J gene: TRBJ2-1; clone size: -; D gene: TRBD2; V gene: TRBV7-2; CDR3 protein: CASSFGTSPSNEQFF; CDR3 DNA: TGTGCCAGCAGCTTCGGGACTAGTCCTAGCAATGAGCAGTTCTTC
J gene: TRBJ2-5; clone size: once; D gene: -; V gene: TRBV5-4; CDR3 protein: CASETGGRSETQYF; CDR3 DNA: TGTGCCAGTGAAACTGGCGGGCGCTCGGAGACCCAGTACTTC
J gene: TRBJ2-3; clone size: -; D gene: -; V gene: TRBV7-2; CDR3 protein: CASSPRRWTSNTDTQYF; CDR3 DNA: TGTGCCAGCAGCCCCCGTCGGTGGACTTCAAACACAGATACGCAGTATTTT